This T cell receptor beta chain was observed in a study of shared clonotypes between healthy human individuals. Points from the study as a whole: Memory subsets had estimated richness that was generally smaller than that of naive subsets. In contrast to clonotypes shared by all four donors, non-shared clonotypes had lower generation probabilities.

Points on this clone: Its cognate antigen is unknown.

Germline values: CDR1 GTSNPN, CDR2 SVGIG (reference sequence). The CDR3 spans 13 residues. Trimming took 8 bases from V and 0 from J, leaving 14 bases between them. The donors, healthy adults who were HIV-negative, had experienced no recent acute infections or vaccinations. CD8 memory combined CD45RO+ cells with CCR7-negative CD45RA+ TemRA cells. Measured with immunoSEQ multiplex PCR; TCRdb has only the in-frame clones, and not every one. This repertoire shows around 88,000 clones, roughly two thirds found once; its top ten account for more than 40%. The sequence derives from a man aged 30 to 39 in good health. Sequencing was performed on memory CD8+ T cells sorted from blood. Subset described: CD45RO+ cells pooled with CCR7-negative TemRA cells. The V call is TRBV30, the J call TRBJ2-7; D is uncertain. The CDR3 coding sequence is TGTGCCCGCCGCAGCGAACGCTCCTACGAGCAGTACTTC. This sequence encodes CARRSERSYEQYF.